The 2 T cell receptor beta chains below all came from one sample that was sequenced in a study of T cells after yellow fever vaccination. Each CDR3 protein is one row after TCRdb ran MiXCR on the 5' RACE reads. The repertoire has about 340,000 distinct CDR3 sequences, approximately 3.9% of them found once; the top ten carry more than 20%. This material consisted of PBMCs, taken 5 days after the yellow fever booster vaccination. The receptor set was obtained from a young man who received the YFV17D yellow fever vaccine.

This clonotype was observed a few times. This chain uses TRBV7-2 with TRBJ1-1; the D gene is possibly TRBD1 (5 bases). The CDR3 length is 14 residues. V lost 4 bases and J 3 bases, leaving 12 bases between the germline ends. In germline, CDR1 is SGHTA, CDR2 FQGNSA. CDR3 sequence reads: CASSSGLRDTEAFF. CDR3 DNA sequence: TGTGCCAGCAGCTCGGGGCTGAGGGACACTGAAGCTTTCTTT.

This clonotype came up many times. CDR3 nucleotide sequence: TGCAGTGCTAGTTTCAGTGGCACCGGGGAGCTGTTTTTT. Protein: CSASFSGTGELFF. This rearrangement joins TRBV20-1 to TRBJ2-2; D uncertain. The V end lost 3 bases, the J end lost 4 bases, and 9 bases lay between the germline ends. Germline V lookup: CDR1 DFQATT, CDR2 SNEGSKA (reference sequence). The CDR3 runs 13 residues.